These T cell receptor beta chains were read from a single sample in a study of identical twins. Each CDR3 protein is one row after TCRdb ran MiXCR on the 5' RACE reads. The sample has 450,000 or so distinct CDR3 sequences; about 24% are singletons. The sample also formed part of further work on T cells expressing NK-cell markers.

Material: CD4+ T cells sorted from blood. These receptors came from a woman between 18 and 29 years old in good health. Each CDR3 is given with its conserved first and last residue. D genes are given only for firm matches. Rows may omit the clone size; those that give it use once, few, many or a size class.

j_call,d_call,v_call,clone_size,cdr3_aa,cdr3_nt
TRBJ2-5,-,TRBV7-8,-,CASIWGRGGRETQYF,TGTGCCAGCATTTGGGGGAGAGGAGGGCGAGAGACCCAGTACTTC
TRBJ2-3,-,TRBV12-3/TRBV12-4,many,CASSLLSTDTQYF,TGTGCCAGCAGTTTGCTATCCACAGATACGCAGTATTTT
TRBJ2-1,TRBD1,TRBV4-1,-,CASSPLPGQSHNEQFF,TGCGCCAGCAGCCCACTCCCGGGACAGAGTCACAATGAGCAGTTCTTC
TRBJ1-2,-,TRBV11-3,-,CASRLRRPNYGYTF,TGTGCCAGCAGACTGAGGCGGCCCAACTATGGCTACACCTTC
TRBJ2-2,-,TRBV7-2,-,CASSFAGATGELFF,TGTGCCAGCAGCTTCGCGGGGGCAACCGGGGAGCTGTTTTTT
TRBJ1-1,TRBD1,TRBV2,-,CARKQGMNTEAFF,TGTGCCAGAAAACAGGGGATGAACACTGAAGCTTTCTTT
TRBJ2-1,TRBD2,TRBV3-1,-,CASSPSGLSYNEQFF,TGTGCCAGCAGCCCCTCGGGACTAAGTTACAATGAGCAGTTCTTC
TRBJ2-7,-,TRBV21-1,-,CASKWGTLFFREQYF,TGTGCCAGCAAATGGGGGACGCTTTTTTTTCGCGAGCAGTACTTC
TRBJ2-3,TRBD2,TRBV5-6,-,CASSWGLSSTDTQYF,TGTGCCAGCAGCTGGGGACTATCTAGCACAGATACGCAGTATTTT
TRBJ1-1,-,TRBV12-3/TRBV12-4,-,CASSFDRGLGNEAFF,TGTGCCAGCAGTTTCGATCGAGGACTAGGGAATGAAGCTTTCTTT
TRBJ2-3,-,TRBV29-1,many,CSEGRGTDTQYF,TGCAGCGAGGGCAGGGGCACAGATACGCAGTATTTT
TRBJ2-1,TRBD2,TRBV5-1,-,CASAETSGSNEQFF,TGCGCCAGCGCGGAGACTAGCGGGAGCAATGAGCAGTTCTTC
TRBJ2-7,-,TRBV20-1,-,CSARDRWGTGSYEQYF,TGCAGTGCTAGAGATCGTTGGGGGACGGGAAGCTACGAGCAGTACTTC
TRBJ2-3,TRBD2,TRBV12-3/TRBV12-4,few,CASSLSYLAGVPDTQYF,TGTGCCAGCAGTTTATCATACCTAGCGGGAGTCCCAGATACGCAGTATTTT
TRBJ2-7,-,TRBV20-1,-,CCARERGRAYEQYF,TGCTGTGCTAGAGAAAGGGGTCGGGCCTACGAGCAGTACTTC
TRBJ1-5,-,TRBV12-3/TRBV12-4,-,CASSIGGSQHF,TGTGCCAGCAGTATCGGGGGGTCTCAGCATTTT
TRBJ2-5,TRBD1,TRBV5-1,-,CASSSTGGSGETQYF,TGCGCCAGCAGCTCGACAGGGGGCTCTGGGGAGACCCAGTACTTC
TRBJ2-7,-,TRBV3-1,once,CASSRTTSSSSYEQYF,TGTGCCAGCAGCCGAACAACTAGCTCTTCCTCCTACGAGCAGTACTTC
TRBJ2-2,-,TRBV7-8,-,CASSLGTQSTGELFF,TGTGCCAGCAGCTTAGGGACACAGAGCACCGGGGAGCTGTTTTTT
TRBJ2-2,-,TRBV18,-,CASSPKHVTGELFF,TGTGCCAGCTCGCCCAAACACGTCACCGGGGAGCTGTTTTTT
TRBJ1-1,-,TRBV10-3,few,CAISESRDTEAFF,TGTGCCATCAGTGAGAGCCGGGACACTGAAGCTTTCTTT
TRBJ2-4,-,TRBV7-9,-,CASSLITGRVYF,TGTGCCAGCAGCTTGATTACAGGTCGGGTTTACTTC
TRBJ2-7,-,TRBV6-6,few,CASSYWGYEQYF,TGTGCCAGCAGTTACTGGGGTTACGAGCAGTACTTC